The clone carrying this TCR beta chain was picked up many times. Its antigen is currently unknown. The sample is drawn from a study of T cells in Graves' hyperthyroidism and ophthalmopathy. Overall study findings and caveats: A 13 V-J signature model discriminated ophthalmopathy versus stable hyperthyroidism.

Amplification of TCR beta CDR3 regions used RNA as the template. RT-PCR in the first round (using the HTBI primer set) targeted the TCR CDR3. TCRdb reprocessed the multiplex PCR reads with MiXCR, giving one entry per CDR3 protein. This table holds 300,000 to 450,000 distinct CDR3 sequences, 14% to 15% found once. The CDR3 consists of 13 residues. Trimming removed 3 bases at V and 10 bases at J, with 16 bases between. The germline gives CDR1 DFQATT, CDR2 SNEGSKA (reference sequence). The receptor comes from a woman younger than 45 with Graves' hyperthyroidism. The sample was blood. The chain couples TRBV20-1 to TRBJ2-1; a possible D gene is TRBD1 (5 bases). CDR3 protein: CSARIPGQGEQFF. The DNA for the CDR3 is TGCAGTGCTAGGATCCCAGGGCAAGGGGAGCAGTTCTTC.